The following is a T cell receptor (beta chain) sequence with its context. The 120-subject validation cohort, separate from the roughly 670-subject first cohort, included the donors. The CDR3 is 13 residues long. Trimming left V 10 bases short and J 4 bases short, with 17 bases between. Germline CDR1 is MDHEN and CDR2 is SYDVKM. These data come from a study of cytomegalovirus exposure and HLA in healthy donors. Using immunoSEQ multiplex PCR, the repertoire was profiled, and TCRdb retains in-frame clones only, with some absent. The sample carries 150,000 to 180,000 clones, 86% recorded once. The receptor was isolated from a man between 18 and 29 years old in good health and CMV-seropositive. This rearrangement joins TRBV28 to TRBJ2-7, with a possible D match to TRBD2 (6 bases). The material sequenced was PBMCs. CDR3 in amino acids: CATVADGGYEQYF. The CDR3 nucleotides are TGTGCCACGGTAGCGGATGGGGGTTACGAGCAGTACTTC.